The next 7 T cell receptor beta chains were all read from a single sample in a study of blood T cell repertoires in COVID-19. Profiling relied on immunoSEQ multiplex PCR, and the TCRdb table lists in-frame clones only, not all of them. The sample consists of about 42,000 clones, around 89% of them appearing once. The sample consisted of peripheral blood. These receptors originate from a human donor in a cohort sampled during active COVID-19.

The chain is built from TRBV5-5 and TRBJ2-7; 7 nucleotides match TRBD1. Germline loops: CDR1 SGHKS, CDR2 YYEKEE (reference sequence). The ends lost 6 bases at V and 2 bases at J; junction bases unmatched: 8. The CDR3 covers 14 residues. In DNA form, the CDR3 reads TGTGCCAGCACCCCGACAGGGATCGCCTACGAGCAGTACTTC. The encoded protein is CASTPTGIAYEQYF.

The chain carries TRBV2 and TRBJ1-2; 9 nucleotides align to TRBD1. There are 14 residues in the CDR3. Germline loops: CDR1 SNHLY, CDR2 FYNNEI. V shed 4 bases, J shed 7 bases, and the junction held 7 bases outside the gene matches. Here the CDR3 reads CASSAGTGRGGYTF. CDR3 DNA sequence: TGTGCCAGCAGTGCCGGGACAGGGAGAGGTGGCTACACCTTC.

The chain has TRBV4-2 and TRBJ2-1, with 10 positions matching TRBD2. With 0 bases clipped from V and 0 bases from J, the junction kept 11 bases outside the gene matches. The V gene's germline CDR1 is LGHNA and CDR2 YNFKEQ. This CDR3 contains 20 residues. The CDR3 bases are TGTGCCAGCAGCCAAGAAGCACAACTAGCGGGGTTGAGCTCCTACAATGAGCAGTTCTTC. It translates to CASSQEAQLAGLSSYNEQFF.

The chain couples TRBV5-1 to TRBJ2-5, with 12 bases identical to TRBD2. This CDR3 region has 15 residues. Germline V lookup: CDR1 SGHRS, CDR2 YFSETQ. With 4 bases clipped from V and 2 bases from J, the junction kept 3 bases outside the gene matches. The CDR3 DNA follows: TGCGCCAGCAGCACTGGGACTAGCGGGCAAGAGACCCAGTACTTC. Translating it yields CASSTGTSGQETQYF. The whole variable domain, remainder taken from reference TRBV5-1 and TRBJ2-5, is KAGVTQTPRYLIKTRGQQVTLSCSPISGHRSVSWYQQTPGQGLQFLFEYFSETQRNKGNFPGRFSGRQFSNSRSEMNVSTLELGDSALYLCASSTGTSGQETQYFGPGTRLLVL.

The CDR3 sequence is CASSYDGGGADTQYF. The DNA of the CDR3 is TGTGCCAGCAGTTACGATGGCGGGGGGGCGGATACGCAGTATTTT. V and J are TRBV6-2 or TRBV6-3 and TRBJ2-3, with 9 nucleotides matching TRBD2. From germline, CDR1 is MNHEY and CDR2 SVGEGT. The CDR3 has 15 residues. With 2 bases clipped from V and 6 bases from J, the junction kept 6 bases outside the gene matches.

The V call is TRBV6-4, the J call TRBJ2-3; TRBD1 is a possible D gene (5 bases). Trimming shortened V by 4 bases and J by 5 bases, and 19 bases separated the two germline ends. CDR3 size: 16 residues. Germline V lookup: CDR1 MRHNA, CDR2 SNTAGT. The CDR3, as DNA: TGTGCCAGCAGTGTTATTTCGGTACCCACAGGAGATACGCAGTATTTT. Amino acids: CASSVISVPTGDTQYF.

The chain has TRBV6-6 and TRBJ1-6; no definite D call. Germline V gene lookup returns CDR1 MNHNY and CDR2 SVGAGI (reference sequence). CDR3 length: 14 amino acids. Trimming left V 0 bases short and J 7 bases short, with 7 bases between. The CDR3 region is CASSYSEGNSPLHF. The CDR3 bases are TGTGCCAGCAGTTACTCAGAGGGAAATTCACCCCTCCACTTT.